A single sample gave rise to the 23 T cell receptor beta chains below, sequenced in a study of shared clonotypes between healthy human individuals. Only in-frame clones appear in the TCRdb table, and some are missing; sequencing was by immunoSEQ multiplex PCR. The table includes about 2.5 million clones, around 93% detected once. Sequencing was carried out using naive CD4+ T cells from PBMCs. Subset defined: CD45RA+ positively selected. Every receptor here comes from a man aged 18 to 35 in good health. Some clones in this sample may be carry-over from other donors' samples.

V and J are TRBV5-1 and TRBJ1-5; the D gene is possibly TRBD1 (5 bases). The CDR3 is 16 amino acids. The V end was cut by 0 bases, the J end by 5 bases, with 15 bases between. Germline V lookup: CDR1 SGHRS, CDR2 YFSETQ. CDR3 sequence reads: CASSLDGPDNYQPQHF. CDR3 in DNA: TGCGCCAGCAGCTTGGATGGACCGGACAATTATCAGCCCCAGCATTTT.

V is TRBV5-1 and J is TRBJ2-1; D is unresolved. The V gene lost 0 bases and the J gene lost 4 bases, with 14 bases spanning the gap. Germline V gene sequence: CDR1 SGHRS, CDR2 YFSETQ. The CDR3 is made up of 16 amino acids. CDR3 sequence reads: CASSLGAQRAYNEQFF. In DNA, the CDR3 is TGCGCCAGCAGCTTGGGAGCCCAAAGGGCTTACAATGAGCAGTTCTTC.

The chain couples TRBV7-2 to TRBJ2-6; D is undetermined. The CDR3 runs 14 residues. Germline V gene sequence: CDR1 SGHTA, CDR2 FQGNSA. Trimming took off 5 bases at V and 2 bases at J, with 7 bases between the two ends. Written as DNA, the CDR3 is TGTGCCAGCAGCATTGTCACTGGGGCCAACGTCCTGACTTTC. This codes for CASSIVTGANVLTF.

The CDR3 sequence: CATHLLRQGNGYTF. The CDR3 coding sequence is TGTGCCACCCATTTGCTGAGACAGGGGAATGGCTACACCTTC. This chain connects TRBV2 to TRBJ1-2, with 8 bases fitting TRBD1. The CDR3 consists of 14 residues. V trimming: 10 bases; J trimming: 6 bases; junction bases outside the gene matches: 13. Germline CDR1 and CDR2: SNHLY and FYNNEI.

The V gene is TRBV5-6, the J gene TRBJ1-1, with 9 positions matching TRBD1. The germline gives CDR1 SGHDT, CDR2 YYEEEE. V lost 0 bases and J lost 3; bases outside the gene matches: 3. The CDR3 sequence is 15 residues long. The CDR3 loop reads CASSLGTGVYTEAFF. The CDR3 nucleotides read TGTGCCAGCAGCTTGGGGACAGGGGTATACACTGAAGCTTTCTTT. The full variable domain, in which reference TRBV5-6 and TRBJ1-1 provide the parts outside the CDR3, is DAGVTQSPTHLIKTRGQQVTLRCSPKSGHDTVSWYQQALGQGPQFIFQYYEEEERQRGNFPDRFSGHQFPNYSSELNVNALLLGDSALYLCASSLGTGVYTEAFFGQGTRLTVV.

This chain uses TRBV6-1 with TRBJ2-7; 7 bases map to TRBD2. The CDR3 extends over 15 amino acids. Trimming removed 0 bases from V and 6 bases from J; junction bases left unmatched: 8. CDR1 is MNHNS, CDR2 SASEGT, per germline. The CDR3 loop reads CASSEAGNWGGEQYF. CDR3 nucleotides: TGTGCCAGCAGTGAAGCGGGAAATTGGGGGGGCGAGCAGTACTTC.

This chain uses TRBV4-1 with TRBJ2-3; D is perhaps TRBD2 (6 bases). Per germline, CDR1 MGHRA and CDR2 YSYEKL. V shed 3 bases and J shed 3 bases, with 19 bases lying between them. There are 17 residues in the CDR3. CDR3 in amino acids: CASSHSFGAGLTDTQYF. In nucleotides, the CDR3 is TGCGCCAGCAGCCATTCTTTCGGTGCGGGATTAACAGATACGCAGTATTTT.

V usage is TRBV10-2 and J usage is TRBJ2-1; TRBD1 matches at 9 bases. In germline, CDR1 is WSHSY, CDR2 SAAADI. V gave up 6 bases and J gave up 4 bases; unmatched junction bases: 1. This CDR3 is built from 13 residues. The CDR3 spells CASSGQGYNEQFF. CDR3 nucleotides: TGCGCCAGCAGCGGACAGGGGTACAATGAGCAGTTCTTC.

The chain carries TRBV6-6 and TRBJ2-5; 15 positions match TRBD2. The V segment lost 4 bases and the J segment 14 bases; nucleotides outside the gene matches: 5. CDR1 and CDR2 (germline): MNHNY, SVGAGI (reference sequence). The CDR3 runs to 13 residues. CDR3 nucleotides: TGTGCCAGCAGTTCCGGGACTAGCGGGAGGAACTACTTC. Its translation: CASSSGTSGRNYF.

The chain joins TRBV7-6 to TRBJ2-1; 14 nucleotides agree with TRBD2. This CDR3 is built from 16 residues. Germline V gene data show CDR1 as SGHVS and CDR2 as FNYEAQ. The ends lost 5 bases at V and 8 bases at J; junction bases unmatched: 8. The CDR3 coding sequence is TGTGCCAGCAGCCCAGGACTAGCGGGAGGTAGGGATGAGCAGTTCTTC. It codes for CASSPGLAGGRDEQFF. Drawing the rest from reference TRBV7-6 and TRBJ2-1, the complete variable domain is GAGVSQSPRYKVTKRGQDVALRCDPISGHVSLYWYRQALGQGPEFLTYFNYEAQQDKSGLPNDRFSAERPEGSISTLTIQRTEQRDSAMYRCASSPGLAGGRDEQFFGPGTRLTVL.

The chain recombines TRBV5-1 with TRBJ1-5, with 7 bases that match TRBD1. With V trimmed by 4 bases and J by 0 bases, 10 bases remained unmatched. CDR1 and CDR2 (germline): SGHRS, YFSETQ. CDR3 size: 17 residues. CDR3 protein: CASSPGGTDHSNQPQHF. As DNA, the CDR3 is TGCGCCAGCAGCCCGGGCGGGACAGATCATAGCAATCAGCCCCAGCATTTT.

This clone occurred a few times. The sample holds other DNA sequences that translate to the same CDR3. The chain uses TRBV11-2 and TRBJ1-2; 7 bases are shared with TRBD1. Unmatched junction bases numbered 0, after V lost 4 bases and J lost 4 bases. Germline CDR1 reads SGHAT; CDR2 reads FQNNGV. CDR3 length equals 12 residues. The CDR3 protein is CASSWDSYGYTF. The CDR3 DNA follows: TGTGCCAGCAGCTGGGACAGCTATGGCTACACCTTC.

The V and J genes are TRBV5-4 and TRBJ2-5; D is ambiguous. In germline, CDR1 is SGHNT, CDR2 YYREEE (reference sequence). The CDR3 runs to 14 residues. V lost 3 bases, J lost 0 bases, and 9 bases lay in between. CDR3 coding DNA: TGTGCCAGCAGCTCCACTCGGTACCAAGAGACCCAGTACTTC. Its protein is CASSSTRYQETQYF.

A single count supports this clone. Other nucleotide sequences in the sample specify the same CDR3. The chain joins TRBV28 to TRBJ1-4; no firm D call. The V gene's germline CDR1 is MDHEN and CDR2 SYDVKM. The length of the CDR3 is 14 residues. Trimming stripped 4 bases from V and 0 bases from J, with 6 bases between. CDR3: CASSSPPTNEKLFF. The DNA for the CDR3 is TGTGCCAGCAGTTCCCCCCCAACTAATGAAAAACTGTTTTTT.

As for this clone: The conserved phenylalanine or tryptophan is not found at the CDR3 terminus, so this likely reflects a read error. The DNA is left out, because the CDR3 cannot be placed on it with certainty; the CDR3 is given as TCRdb lists it. The chain has TRBV9 and TRBJ2-6; TRBD2 is the table's D call and was not checked against the DNA. The germline V gene encodes CDR1 SGDLS and CDR2 YYNGEE. The CDR3 spans 8 residues, counting both ends. This chain's CDR3 is CASSVVGS.

The V and J genes are TRBV7-3 and TRBJ1-1, with D perhaps matching TRBD1 (6 bases). Germline V gene data show CDR1 as SGHTA and CDR2 as FQGTGA. The CDR3 loop spans 16 amino acids. The V and J ends lost 1 base and 4 bases respectively, with 16 bases between them. The DNA for the CDR3 is TGTGCCAGCAGCTTAAGGTGGGAGAAGGGGGGCACTGAAGCTTTCTTT. It yields the protein CASSLRWEKGGTEAFF. The entire variable domain, with the rest obtained from reference TRBV7-3 and TRBJ1-1, is as follows: GAGVSQTPSNKVTEKGKYVELRCDPISGHTALYWYRQSLGQGPEFLIYFQGTGAADDSGLPNDRFFAVRPEGSVSTLKIQRTERGDSAVYLCASSLRWEKGGTEAFFGQGTRLTVV.

The chain is built from TRBV6-1 and TRBJ1-4; maybe TRBD1 (6 bases). Trimming removed 4 bases from V and 7 bases from J, with 13 bases in between. Germline V lookup: CDR1 MNHNS, CDR2 SASEGT. CDR3 size: 14 residues. The CDR3 loop reads CASSGDRRGEKLFF. In DNA, the CDR3 is TGTGCCAGCAGTGGCGACAGGAGAGGTGAAAAACTGTTTTTT.

This clone was picked up a small number of times. The rearrangement joins TRBV4-2 to TRBJ2-6; D possibly corresponds to TRBD2 (5 bases). In germline, CDR1 is LGHNA, CDR2 YNFKEQ. V was cut by 0 bases and J by 2 bases, with 5 bases left in between. The CDR3 runs to 15 residues. CDR3 DNA: TGTGCCAGCAGCCAAGACGGGGCTGGGGCCAACGTCCTGACTTTC. Its protein product is CASSQDGAGANVLTF.

This clone was seen only a few times. The sample has other DNA sequences that encode this CDR3 too. The chain links TRBV5-1 to TRBJ2-1; 10 nucleotides align to TRBD2. The V gene end was trimmed by 2 bases and the J gene end by 6 bases; junction bases not matched to a gene: 5. The CDR3 extends over 15 amino acids. Germline values: CDR1 SGHRS, CDR2 YFSETQ. CDR3 protein: CASSFLAGVGNEQFF. DNA of the CDR3: TGCGCCAGCAGCTTCCTAGCGGGAGTGGGCAATGAGCAGTTCTTC.

The CDR3 region is CASTEPGQPFQFF. CDR3 bases: TGTGCCAGCACCGAGCCGGGACAGCCTTTTCAGTTCTTC. The rearrangement links TRBV28 to TRBJ2-1; TRBD1 aligns across 7 bases. Trimming at V came to 7 bases and at J to 13 bases, leaving 13 bases not matched to a gene. This CDR3 region has 13 residues. Germline V CDR1 and CDR2: MDHEN, SYDVKM.

This rearrangement joins TRBV5-1 to TRBJ1-1, with D maybe TRBD1 (6 bases). Trimming shortened V by 4 bases and J by 1 base, and 14 bases separated the two germline ends. CDR1 and CDR2 from the germline V gene are SGHRS and YFSETQ. The CDR3 has 15 amino acids. CDR3 sequence: CASSRTTDRNTEAFF. The DNA of the CDR3 is TGCGCCAGCAGCCGAACTACGGACAGGAACACTGAAGCTTTCTTT.

The chain is built from TRBV4-3 and TRBJ2-3; 9 positions agree with TRBD1. This CDR3 region has 16 residues. V trimming: 1 base; J trimming: 2 bases; junction bases outside the gene matches: 4. Germline V lookup: CDR1 LGHNA, CDR2 YSLEER. CDR3 nucleotides: TGCGCCAGCAGCCAAGGGACAGGGGTGGACACAGATACGCAGTATTTT. Translated, it gives CASSQGTGVDTDTQYF.

This clone appeared many times. This chain connects TRBV12-5 to TRBJ2-1, with a tentative D call TRBD1 (7 bases). Trimming shortened V by 2 bases and J by 9 bases, and 20 bases separated the two germline ends. Germline V gene data show CDR1 as LGHNT and CDR2 as FRNRAP. This CDR3 is built from 16 residues. CDR3 sequence (DNA): TGTGCTAGTGGTTTGCTCCAGGGGGGAGTAAGCGGTGAGCAGTTCTTC. Translated: CASGLLQGGVSGEQFF. Complete variable domain (other parts from reference TRBV12-5 and TRBJ2-1): DARVTQTPRHKVTEMGQEVTMRCQPILGHNTVFWYRQTMMQGLELLAYFRNRAPLDDSGMPKDRFSAEMPDATLATLKIQPSEPRDSAVYFCASGLLQGGVSGEQFFGPGTRLTVL.